Listed here are 27 T cell receptor beta chains from one sample, sequenced in a study of blood T cell repertoires in COVID-19. Assay used: immunoSEQ multiplex PCR; TCRdb lists only in-frame clones, some missing. The sample comprises under 250,000 clones, 85% of which are singletons, and around 9.8% rests with the top ten. Sequencing was performed on PBMCs or T cells enriched from blood (not recorded which). These TCRs come from a woman in her forties or fifties with acute COVID-19.

As regards this clone: This may arise from a read error, as a much more abundant clone is one base away. The chain employs TRBV3-1 (or the pseudogene TRBV3-2) and TRBJ1-2; the match to TRBD1 covers 7 bases. Germline CDR1 is LGHDT and CDR2 is YNNKEL (reference sequence). The CDR3 contains 12 residues. The junction had 0 bases not matched to a gene; V was cut back by 5 bases and J by 3 bases. CDR3 DNA: TGTGCCAGCAGCACAGGGGACTATGGCTACACCTTC. Translating gives CASSTGDYGYTF.

This rearrangement joins TRBV5-6 to TRBJ2-2; 8 bases agree with TRBD1. Per germline, CDR1 SGHDT and CDR2 YYEEEE. This CDR3 contains 15 residues. V lost 3 bases and J lost 4; bases outside the gene matches: 5. CDR3 DNA: TGTGCCAGCAGCTCAGGGACAGGCCTCACCGGGGAGCTGTTTTTT. The encoded protein is CASSSGTGLTGELFF. The full variable domain, in which reference TRBV5-6 and TRBJ2-2 provide the parts outside the CDR3, is DAGVTQSPTHLIKTRGQQVTLRCSPKSGHDTVSWYQQALGQGPQFIFQYYEEEERQRGNFPDRFSGHQFPNYSSELNVNALLLGDSALYLCASSSGTGLTGELFFGEGSRLTVL.

The chain couples TRBV19 to TRBJ1-5; 10 bases line up with TRBD1. The V gene end was trimmed by 6 bases and the J gene end by 2 bases; junction bases not matched to a gene: 1. The CDR3 contains 14 residues. The germline V gene has CDR1 LNHDA and CDR2 SQIVND (reference sequence). The chain's CDR3 is CASRTGGGNQPQHF. CDR3 in DNA: TGTGCCAGTAGGACAGGGGGCGGCAATCAGCCCCAGCATTTT.

The chain links TRBV19 to TRBJ2-2; 10 nucleotides line up with TRBD1. Germline CDR1 LNHDA, CDR2 SQIVND (reference sequence). This CDR3 comprises 17 residues. The junction had 11 bases not matched to a gene; V was cut back by 5 bases and J by 5 bases. The CDR3 bases are TGTGCCAGTAGTCTCCCCCGGGACAGGGGAATGACCGGGGAGCTGTTTTTT. Encoded protein: CASSLPRDRGMTGELFF. Variable domain in full (rest from reference TRBV19 and TRBJ2-2): DGGITQSPKYLFRKEGQNVTLSCEQNLNHDAMYWYRQDPGQGLRLIYYSQIVNDFQKGDIAEGYSVSREKKESFPLTVTSAQKNPTAFYLCASSLPRDRGMTGELFFGEGSRLTVL.

CDR3 region: CASSIGLAGQETQYF. CDR3 DNA: TGTGCCAGCAGCATTGGACTAGCGGGGCAAGAGACCCAGTACTTC. V usage is TRBV7-2 and J usage is TRBJ2-5; 12 nucleotides agree with TRBD2. Trimming removed 5 bases from V and 2 bases from J; junction bases left unmatched: 3. Germline V gene sequence: CDR1 SGHTA, CDR2 FQGNSA. The CDR3 runs to 15 residues.

The chain couples TRBV9 to TRBJ2-6, with TRBD2 matching over 7 bases. Germline CDR1 and CDR2: SGDLS and YYNGEE. There are 18 residues in the CDR3. Losses at the gene ends were 3 bases for V and 0 bases for J; bases not matched to a gene: 9. The CDR3, as DNA: TGTGCCAGCAGCGCCAAGCTAGCGGCAACCTCTGGGGCCAACGTCCTGACTTTC. This codes for CASSAKLAATSGANVLTF.

This clone was observed once. DNA of the CDR3: TGTGCCAGCAGCACTACGCTAACAGGGACAGATACGCAGTATTTT. It translates to CASSTTLTGTDTQYF. The rearrangement uses TRBV5-4 and TRBJ2-3; D is perhaps TRBD1 (6 bases). CDR3 size: 15 residues. V lost 4 bases, J lost 3 bases, and 15 bases lay in between. The germline V gene has CDR1 SGHNT and CDR2 YYREEE (reference sequence).

V gene TRBV10-3 combines with J gene TRBJ1-5; 8 bases line up with TRBD1. J lost 7 bases, V lost 4 bases, and 9 bases had no gene match. Germline values: CDR1 ENHRY, CDR2 SYGVKD. This CDR3 comprises 15 residues. The CDR3 region has the DNA TGTGCCATCAGTGGGAGTCAGGGGGCGAGGCAGCCCCAGCATTTT. The encoded protein is CAISGSQGARQPQHF.

The rearrangement uses TRBV3-1 (or the pseudogene TRBV3-2) and TRBJ1-2; unclear D gene. Deletions cut 3 bases from V and 6 bases from J, with 11 bases between. The germline CDR1 and CDR2 sequences are LGHDT and YNNKEL (reference sequence). The CDR3 runs to 13 residues. The CDR3 nucleotides read TGTGCCAGCAGCCAGGAGGAGATACATGGCTACACCTTC. Translating it yields CASSQEEIHGYTF.

The chain joins TRBV5-4 to TRBJ2-5; TRBD2 aligns across 11 bases. The CDR3 has 16 residues. After removal of 4 bases from V and 0 bases from J, the junction contained 5 bases not matched to a gene. Germline values: CDR1 SGHNT, CDR2 YYREEE (reference sequence). Written as DNA, the CDR3 is TGTGCCAGCAGCACGGGGACTAGCGGCGACCAAGAGACCCAGTACTTC. This codes for CASSTGTSGDQETQYF.

This chain joins TRBV4-3 and TRBJ1-1; D is perhaps TRBD1 (5 bases). CDR3 length: 15 residues. Germline CDR1 and CDR2: LGHNA and YSLEER. V gave up 1 base and J gave up 1 base, with 10 bases separating them. CDR3 in DNA: TGCGCCAGCAGCCAAGGGGGCGTGGAGAACACTGAAGCTTTCTTT. Encoded protein: CASSQGGVENTEAFF.

The chain combines TRBV18 with TRBJ1-1; TRBD1 matches at 12 bases. Germline V lookup: CDR1 KGHSH, CDR2 LQKENI. This CDR3 contains 16 residues. With V trimmed by 2 bases and J by 5 bases, 6 bases remained unmatched. The chain's CDR3 is CASSPTGTGGVTEAFF. The CDR3 DNA sequence: TGTGCCAGCTCACCAACCGGGACAGGGGGCGTGACTGAAGCTTTCTTT. The full variable domain, its missing parts supplied by reference TRBV18 and TRBJ1-1, is NAGVMQNPRHLVRRRGQEARLRCSPMKGHSHVYWYRQLPEEGLKFMVYLQKENIIDESGMPKERFSAEFPKEGPSILRIQQVVRGDSAAYFCASSPTGTGGVTEAFFGQGTRLTVV.

The CDR3 nucleotides read TGCGCCAGCAGCTTGGGGACAGATAGGAATGAGCAGTTCTTC. This encodes CASSLGTDRNEQFF. This chain connects TRBV5-1 to TRBJ2-1; tentatively, D is TRBD1 (6 bases). Germline V gene sequence: CDR1 SGHRS, CDR2 YFSETQ. CDR3 size: 14 residues. V was clipped by 0 bases and J by 7 bases, with 11 bases between them.

This clone has just one count. This chain links TRBV7-9 with TRBJ2-5, with TRBD2 matching 11 bases. There are 16 residues in the CDR3. From germline, CDR1 is SEHNR and CDR2 FQNEAQ (reference sequence). The ends lost 5 bases at V and 4 bases at J; junction bases unmatched: 9. Written as DNA, the CDR3 is TGTGCCAGCAGCCCCCCTTCTAGCGGGGGGCCAGAGACCCAGTACTTC. Protein: CASSPPSSGGPETQYF.

This clone came up once. The gene calls are TRBV27 and TRBJ1-2, with unresolved D. CDR3 length equals 15 residues. V was clipped by 8 bases and J by 0 bases, with 16 bases between them. Germline V lookup: CDR1 MNHEY, CDR2 SMNVEV (reference sequence). CDR3 loop: CASPSKPGTNYGYTF. Written as DNA, the CDR3 is TGTGCCAGCCCCTCTAAACCGGGAACTAACTATGGCTACACCTTC.

This chain connects TRBV7-6 to TRBJ2-7; D ambiguous. Germline CDR1 and CDR2: SGHVS and FNYEAQ. Trimming removed 5 bases from V and 6 bases from J, with 14 bases in between. The CDR3 extends over 13 amino acids. CDR3 sequence reads: CASSQGGSSEQYF. CDR3 in DNA: TGTGCCAGCAGCCAAGGCGGTAGTTCCGAGCAGTACTTC.

The rearrangement uses TRBV24-1 and TRBJ2-2; maybe TRBD1 (5 bases). Germline V lookup: CDR1 KGHDR, CDR2 SFDVKD. The CDR3 is made up of 16 amino acids. Between the trimmed V and J ends, which lost 2 bases and 5 bases, there was a span of 14 bases. The CDR3 protein is CATSDSGAPRTGELFF. The CDR3, as DNA: TGTGCCACCAGTGATTCTGGGGCGCCGAGAACCGGGGAGCTGTTTTTT.

This clone has a handful of counts. The rearrangement links TRBV11-2 to TRBJ2-1; D perhaps matches TRBD1 (6 bases). Germline CDR1 SGHAT, CDR2 FQNNGV. Deletions cut 10 bases from V and 1 base from J, with 17 bases between. The CDR3 consists of 15 residues. This CDR3 reads CATQPARGSYNEQFF. CDR3 DNA: TGTGCCACCCAGCCCGCGAGGGGGTCCTACAATGAGCAGTTCTTC.

The chain carries TRBV4-1 and TRBJ1-2, with 7 bases that match TRBD1. From germline, CDR1 is MGHRA and CDR2 YSYEKL. The CDR3 runs 15 residues. J lost 7 bases, V lost 4 bases, and 12 bases had no gene match. CDR3 nucleotides: TGCGCCAGCAGCCGAGAGGGGGCCAATTTGGGTGGCTACACCTTC. Its translation is CASSREGANLGGYTF.

V and J are TRBV6-6 and TRBJ1-6; D is ambiguous. Germline V lookup: CDR1 MNHNY, CDR2 SVGAGI (reference sequence). The CDR3 runs to 16 residues. Between the trimmed V and J ends, which lost 4 bases and 6 bases, there was a span of 16 bases. CDR3 bases: TGTGCCAGCAGTTCTGGGGTCCAGGAGGGTAATTCACCCCTCCACTTT. Translation: CASSSGVQEGNSPLHF.

The chain employs TRBV29-1 and TRBJ1-2; 9 nucleotides agree with TRBD1. Germline CDR1 SQVTM, CDR2 ANQGSEA. The V segment lost 6 bases and the J segment 4 bases; nucleotides outside the gene matches: 9. The CDR3 covers 14 residues. Here the CDR3 reads CSVTPGQGLYGYTF. The CDR3 nucleotides are TGCAGCGTAACTCCGGGACAGGGCCTCTATGGCTACACCTTC.

This sequence joins TRBV5-1 and TRBJ2-1, with 8 bases lining up with TRBD1. V was clipped by 0 bases and J by 5 bases; unmatched bases: 1. The CDR3 extends over 14 amino acids. CDR1 is SGHRS, CDR2 YFSETQ, per germline. The CDR3 DNA sequence: TGCGCCAGCAGCTTGGGCAGGGGGCACAATGAGCAGTTCTTC. Protein: CASSLGRGHNEQFF.

This chain uses TRBV24-1 with TRBJ2-1, with TRBD1 matching over 12 bases. The V segment lost 4 bases and the J segment 7 bases; nucleotides outside the gene matches: 4. CDR1 and CDR2 from the germline V gene are KGHDR and SFDVKD. This CDR3 comprises 15 residues. For the CDR3, the DNA is TGTGCCACCAGTGACGGGACAGGGGGCGAGAATGAGCAGTTCTTC. It yields the protein CATSDGTGGENEQFF.

The chain joins TRBV5-1 to TRBJ1-3; 8 positions agree with TRBD1. Germline V lookup: CDR1 SGHRS, CDR2 YFSETQ. V dropped 2 bases and J dropped 0; count of bases not matched to a gene: 7. This CDR3 has 17 residues. The CDR3 DNA reads as TGCGCCAGCAGCTTCAGGGGACAGGAGAGCTCTGGAAACACCATATATTTT. It yields the protein CASSFRGQESSGNTIYF.

The chain joins TRBV7-2 to TRBJ1-4; D perhaps matches TRBD1 (6 bases). Germline CDR1 reads SGHTA; CDR2 reads FQGNSA. V shed 5 bases and J shed 5 bases, with 9 bases lying between them. CDR3 length equals 13 residues. CDR3 protein: CASSPRGNEKLFF. DNA of the CDR3: TGTGCCAGCAGCCCCAGGGGAAATGAAAAACTGTTTTTT.

The CDR3 nucleotides read TGTGCCAGCAGCCAAGATCGGGGCTACGAGCAGTACTTC. Residues: CASSQDRGYEQYF. This chain uses TRBV3-1 (or the pseudogene TRBV3-2) with TRBJ2-7; the D gene is possibly TRBD2 (5 bases). V was cut by 0 bases and J by 3 bases, with 6 bases left in between. The CDR3 runs to 13 residues. CDR1 and CDR2 (germline): LGHDT, YNNKEL (reference sequence).

Here the CDR3 reads CASSLTSSYNEQFF. Here the CDR3 DNA reads TGTGCCAGCAGCCTTACGAGCTCCTACAATGAGCAGTTCTTC. The chain combines TRBV7-8 with TRBJ2-1; the D is unclear. With 5 bases removed from V and 0 bases from J, the gap between germline ends came to 8 bases. The V gene's germline CDR1 is SGHVS and CDR2 FQNEAQ. There are 14 residues in the CDR3.